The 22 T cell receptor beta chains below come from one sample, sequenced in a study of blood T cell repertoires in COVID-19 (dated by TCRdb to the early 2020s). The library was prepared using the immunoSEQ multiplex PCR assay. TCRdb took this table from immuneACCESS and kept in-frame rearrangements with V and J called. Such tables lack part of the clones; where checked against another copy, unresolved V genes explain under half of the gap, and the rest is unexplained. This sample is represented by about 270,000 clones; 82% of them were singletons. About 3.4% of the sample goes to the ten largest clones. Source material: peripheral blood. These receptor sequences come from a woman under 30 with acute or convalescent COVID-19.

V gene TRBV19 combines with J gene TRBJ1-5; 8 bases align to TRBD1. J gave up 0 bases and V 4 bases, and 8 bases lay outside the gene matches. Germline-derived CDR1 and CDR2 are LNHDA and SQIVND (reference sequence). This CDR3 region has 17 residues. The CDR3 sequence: CASSTGQGYYSNQPQHF. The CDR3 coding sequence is TGTGCCAGTAGTACCGGACAGGGATATTATAGCAATCAGCCCCAGCATTTT. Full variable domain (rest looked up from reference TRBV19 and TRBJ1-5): DGGITQSPKYLFRKEGQNVTLSCEQNLNHDAMYWYRQDPGQGLRLIYYSQIVNDFQKGDIAEGYSVSREKKESFPLTVTSAQKNPTAFYLCASSTGQGYYSNQPQHFGDGTRLSIL.

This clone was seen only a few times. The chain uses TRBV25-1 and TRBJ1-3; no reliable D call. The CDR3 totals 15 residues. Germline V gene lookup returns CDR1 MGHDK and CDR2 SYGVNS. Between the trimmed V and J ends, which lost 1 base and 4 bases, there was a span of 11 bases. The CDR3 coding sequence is TGTGCCAGCAGTGAATCTAGAGGTTCCGGAAACACCATATATTTT. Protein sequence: CASSESRGSGNTIYF.

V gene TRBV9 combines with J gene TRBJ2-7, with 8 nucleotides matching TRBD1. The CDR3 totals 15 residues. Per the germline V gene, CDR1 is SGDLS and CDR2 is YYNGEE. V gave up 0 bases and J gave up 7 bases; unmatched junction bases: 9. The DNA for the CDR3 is TGTGCCAGCAGCGTAGGGGCAGGGGGCTCGTCTGAGCAGTACTTC. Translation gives CASSVGAGGSSEQYF.

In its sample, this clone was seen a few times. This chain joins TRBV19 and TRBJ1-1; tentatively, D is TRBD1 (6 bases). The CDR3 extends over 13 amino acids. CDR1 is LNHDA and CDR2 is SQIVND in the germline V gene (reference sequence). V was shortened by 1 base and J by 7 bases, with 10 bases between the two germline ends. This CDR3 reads CASSIGGQIEAFF. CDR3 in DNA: TGTGCCAGTAGTATAGGGGGGCAGATTGAAGCTTTCTTT.

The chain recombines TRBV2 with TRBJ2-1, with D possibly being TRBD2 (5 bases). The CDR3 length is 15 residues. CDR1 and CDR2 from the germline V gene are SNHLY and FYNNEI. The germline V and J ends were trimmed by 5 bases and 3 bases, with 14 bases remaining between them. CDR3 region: CASSTGIIIYNEQFF. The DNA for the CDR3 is TGTGCCAGCAGTACCGGGATAATTATCTACAATGAGCAGTTCTTC.

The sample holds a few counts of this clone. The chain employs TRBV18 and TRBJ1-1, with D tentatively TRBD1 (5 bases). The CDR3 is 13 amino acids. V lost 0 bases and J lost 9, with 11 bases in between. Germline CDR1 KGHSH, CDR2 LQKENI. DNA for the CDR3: TGTGCCAGCTCACCACCGAGCAGGGATCAAGCTTTCTTT. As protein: CASSPPSRDQAFF.

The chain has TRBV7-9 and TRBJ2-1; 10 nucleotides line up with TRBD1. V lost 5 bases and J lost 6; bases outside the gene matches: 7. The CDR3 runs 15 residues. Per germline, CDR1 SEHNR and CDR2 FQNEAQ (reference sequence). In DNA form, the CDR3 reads TGTGCCAGCAGCCGGGACAGGGGTTCTGGCAATGAGCAGTTCTTC. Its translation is CASSRDRGSGNEQFF.

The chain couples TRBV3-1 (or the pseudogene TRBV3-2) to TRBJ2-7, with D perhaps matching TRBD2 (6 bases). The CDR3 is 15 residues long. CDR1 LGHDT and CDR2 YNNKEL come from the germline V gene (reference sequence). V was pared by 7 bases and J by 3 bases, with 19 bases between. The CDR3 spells CASTPQRAEYYEQYF. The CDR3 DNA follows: TGTGCCAGCACTCCCCAGCGGGCAGAGTACTACGAGCAGTACTTC.

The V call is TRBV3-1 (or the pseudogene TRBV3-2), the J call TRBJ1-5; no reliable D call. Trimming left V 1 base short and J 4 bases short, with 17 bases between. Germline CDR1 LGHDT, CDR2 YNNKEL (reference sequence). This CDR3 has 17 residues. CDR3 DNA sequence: TGTGCCAGCAGCCAAGCGGGTGGTATATTGGAAAATCAGCCCCAGCATTTT. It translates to CASSQAGGILENQPQHF.

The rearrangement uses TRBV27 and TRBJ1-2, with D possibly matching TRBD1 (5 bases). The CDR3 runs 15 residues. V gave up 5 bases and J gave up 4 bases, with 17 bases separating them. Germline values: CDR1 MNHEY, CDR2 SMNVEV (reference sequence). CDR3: CASSRSGGLSYGYTF. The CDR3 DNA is TGTGCCAGCAGTAGGTCCGGGGGTTTGAGCTATGGCTACACCTTC.

CDR3 nucleotide sequence: TGTGCCAGCAGGGGGGAGGGGTCTGGAAACACCATATATTTT. This sequence encodes CASRGEGSGNTIYF. This chain connects TRBV7-2 to TRBJ1-3; maybe TRBD1 (5 bases). There are 14 residues in the CDR3. The V end lost 6 bases, the J end lost 1 base, and 10 bases lay between the germline ends. The germline CDR1 and CDR2 sequences are SGHTA and FQGNSA.

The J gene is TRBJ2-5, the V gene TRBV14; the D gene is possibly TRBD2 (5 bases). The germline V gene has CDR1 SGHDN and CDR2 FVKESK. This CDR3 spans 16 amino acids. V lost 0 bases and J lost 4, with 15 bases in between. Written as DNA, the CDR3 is TGTGCCAGCAGCCAAGAACGGGGAACCATGGGAGAGACCCAGTACTTC. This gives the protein CASSQERGTMGETQYF.

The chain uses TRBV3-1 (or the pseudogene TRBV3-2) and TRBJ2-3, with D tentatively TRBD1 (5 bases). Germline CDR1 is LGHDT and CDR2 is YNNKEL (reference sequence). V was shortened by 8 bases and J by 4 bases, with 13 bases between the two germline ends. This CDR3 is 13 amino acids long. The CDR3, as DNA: TGTGCCAGCCGCCGACAAGGGGCAGATACGCAGTATTTT. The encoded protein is CASRRQGADTQYF.

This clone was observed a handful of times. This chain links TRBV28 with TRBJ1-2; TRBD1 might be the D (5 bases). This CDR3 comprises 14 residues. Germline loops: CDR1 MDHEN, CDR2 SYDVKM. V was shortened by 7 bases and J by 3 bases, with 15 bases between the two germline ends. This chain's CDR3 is CASTRMGLYYGYTF. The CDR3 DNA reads TGTGCCAGCACCCGGATGGGGCTGTACTATGGCTACACCTTC.

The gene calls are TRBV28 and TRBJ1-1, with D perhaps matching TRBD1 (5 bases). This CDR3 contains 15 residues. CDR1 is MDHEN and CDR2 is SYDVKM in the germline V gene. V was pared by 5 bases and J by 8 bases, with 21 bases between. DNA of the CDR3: TGTGCCAGCAGTCCCAAGCTCAGGGCCAACCTCGAAGCTTTCTTT. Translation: CASSPKLRANLEAFF.

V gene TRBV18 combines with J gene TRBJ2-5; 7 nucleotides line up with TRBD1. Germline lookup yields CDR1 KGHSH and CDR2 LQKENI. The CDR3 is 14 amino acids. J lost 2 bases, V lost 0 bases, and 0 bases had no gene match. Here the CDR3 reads CASSPPTGQETQYF. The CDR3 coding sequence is TGTGCCAGCTCACCACCGACAGGGCAAGAGACCCAGTACTTC.

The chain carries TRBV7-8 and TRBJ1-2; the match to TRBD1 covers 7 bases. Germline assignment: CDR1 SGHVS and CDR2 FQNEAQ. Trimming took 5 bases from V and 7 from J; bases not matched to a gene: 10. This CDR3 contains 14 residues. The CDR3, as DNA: TGTGCCAGCAGCCGAGACAGGGAGGGTGGTGGCTACACCTTC. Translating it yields CASSRDREGGGYTF.

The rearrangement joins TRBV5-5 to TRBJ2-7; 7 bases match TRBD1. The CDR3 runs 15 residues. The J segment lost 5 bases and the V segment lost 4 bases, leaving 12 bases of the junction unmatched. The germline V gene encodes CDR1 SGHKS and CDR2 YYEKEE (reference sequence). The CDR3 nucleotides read TGTGCCAGCAGCCACTACGGGACAGAGATAAACGAGCAGTACTTC. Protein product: CASSHYGTEINEQYF. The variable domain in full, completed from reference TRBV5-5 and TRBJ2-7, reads DAGVTQSPTHLIKTRGQQVTLRCSPISGHKSVSWYQQVLGQGPQFIFQYYEKEERGRGNFPDRFSARQFPNYSSELNVNALLLGDSALYLCASSHYGTEINEQYFGPGTRLTVT.

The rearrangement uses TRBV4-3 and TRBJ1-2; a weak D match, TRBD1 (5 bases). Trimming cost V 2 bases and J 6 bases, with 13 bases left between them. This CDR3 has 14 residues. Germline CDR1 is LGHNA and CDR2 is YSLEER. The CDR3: CASSQNAGNDGYTF. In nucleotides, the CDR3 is TGCGCCAGCAGCCAAAACGCAGGGAATGATGGCTACACCTTC.

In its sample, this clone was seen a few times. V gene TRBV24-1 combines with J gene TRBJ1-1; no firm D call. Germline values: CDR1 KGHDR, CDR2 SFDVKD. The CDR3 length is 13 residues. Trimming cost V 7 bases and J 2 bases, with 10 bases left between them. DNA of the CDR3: TGTGCCACCAGACGGACTGGAAACACTGAAGCTTTCTTT. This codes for CATRRTGNTEAFF.

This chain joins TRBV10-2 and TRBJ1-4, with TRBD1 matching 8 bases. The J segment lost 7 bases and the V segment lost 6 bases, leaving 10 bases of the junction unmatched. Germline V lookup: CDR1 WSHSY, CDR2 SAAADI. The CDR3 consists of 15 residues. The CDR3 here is CASRDGQGWVEKLFF. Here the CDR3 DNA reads TGCGCCAGCAGGGACGGACAGGGTTGGGTTGAAAAACTGTTTTTT.

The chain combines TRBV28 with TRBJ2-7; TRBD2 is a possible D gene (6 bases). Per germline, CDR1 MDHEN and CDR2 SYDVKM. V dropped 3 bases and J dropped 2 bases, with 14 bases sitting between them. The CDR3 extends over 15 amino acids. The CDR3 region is CASSFHGGRPYEQYF. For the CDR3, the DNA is TGTGCCAGCAGTTTCCACGGGGGACGACCCTACGAGCAGTACTTC.